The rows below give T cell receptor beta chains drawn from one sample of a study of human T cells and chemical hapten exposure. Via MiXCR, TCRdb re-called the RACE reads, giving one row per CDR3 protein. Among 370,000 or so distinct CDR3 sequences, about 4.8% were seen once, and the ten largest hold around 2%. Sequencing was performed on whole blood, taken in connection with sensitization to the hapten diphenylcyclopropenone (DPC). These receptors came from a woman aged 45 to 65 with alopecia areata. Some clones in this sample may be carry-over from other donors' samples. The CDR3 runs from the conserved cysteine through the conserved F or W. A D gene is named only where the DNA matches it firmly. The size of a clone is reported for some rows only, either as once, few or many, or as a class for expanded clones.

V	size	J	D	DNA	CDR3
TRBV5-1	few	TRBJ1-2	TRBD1	TGCGCCAGCAGCTTGGGGCAGGCAGGGGGAAACTATGGCTACACCTTC	CASSLGQAGGNYGYTF
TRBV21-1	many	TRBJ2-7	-	TGTGCCGGAAGAGTAACTGGAACCCCCTACGAGCAGTACTTC	CAGRVTGTPYEQYF
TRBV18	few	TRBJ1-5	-	TGTGCCAGCTCACCACCCTCGGCCCCGGGTCATCAGCCCCAGCATTTT	CASSPPSAPGHQPQHF
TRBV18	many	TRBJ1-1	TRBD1	TGTGCCAGCTCCGAACAGGGGACGGCTGAAGCTTTCTTT	CASSEQGTAEAFF
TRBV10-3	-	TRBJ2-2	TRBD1	TGTGCCATCAGCCCCGGGACAGGAGACACCGGGGAGCTGTTTTTT	CAISPGTGDTGELFF
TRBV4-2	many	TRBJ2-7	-	TGTGCCAGCAGCCAAGAACGGAACTACGAGCAGTACTTC	CASSQERNYEQYF
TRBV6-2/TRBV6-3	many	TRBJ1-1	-	TGTGCCAGCAGTTACGCGTGGAGGGAAGAAGCTTTCTTT	CASSYAWREEAFF
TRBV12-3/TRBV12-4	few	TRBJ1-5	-	TGTGCCAGCAGCTTCGTGGGGGGGTGGCATCAGCCCCAGCATTTT	CASSFVGGWHQPQHF
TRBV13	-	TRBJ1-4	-	TGTGCCAGCAGCCTCGGACAGAGTAGGAGGACTAATGAAAAACTGTTTTTT	CASSLGQSRRTNEKLFF
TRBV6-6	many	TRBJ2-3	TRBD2	TGTGCCAGCAGTTACCCTTCCGGGACTAGAAGCACAGATACGCAGTATTTT	CASSYPSGTRSTDTQYF
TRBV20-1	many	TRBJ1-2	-	TGCAGTGCTAGAGATTCGGGGGGGACTAACTATGGCTACACCTTC	CSARDSGGTNYGYTF
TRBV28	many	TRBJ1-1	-	TGTGCCAGCAGTTTAGGGTCGATACCAGGGCAAGGCACTGAAGCTTTCTTT	CASSLGSIPGQGTEAFF
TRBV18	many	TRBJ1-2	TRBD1	TGTGCCAGCTCACCACTTTCCGGGACAGGTGATGCCGGTGGCTACACCTTC	CASSPLSGTGDAGGYTF
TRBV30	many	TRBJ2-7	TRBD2	TGTGCCTGGAGTGTCCCTATAGCGGGAGGCTACGAGCAGTACTTC	CAWSVPIAGGYEQYF
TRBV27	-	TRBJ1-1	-	TGTGCCAGCAGTTTCGTAGGACGGATGAACACTGAAGCTTTCTTT	CASSFVGRMNTEAFF
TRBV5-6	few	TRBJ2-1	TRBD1	TGTGCCAGCAGCTACGGACAGGGGGCAGGAAATGAGCAGTTCTTC	CASSYGQGAGNEQFF
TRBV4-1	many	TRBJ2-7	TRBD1	TGCGCCAGCAGCCAAAGGGACAGGGGCGCCTACGAGCAGTACTTC	CASSQRDRGAYEQYF
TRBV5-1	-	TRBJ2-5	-	TGCGCCAGCAGCTGGGGGTCAGAAAAAGAGACCCAGTACTTC	CASSWGSEKETQYF
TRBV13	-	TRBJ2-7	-	TGTGCCAGCACCCTATTAGGGGGTCCTTACGAGCAGTACTTC	CASTLLGGPYEQYF
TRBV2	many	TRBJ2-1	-	TGTGCCAGCAGTGCTATCAGGATCTACAATGAGCAGTTCTTC	CASSAIRIYNEQFF
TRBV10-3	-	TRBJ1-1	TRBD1	TGTGCCATCAGTGACCCCAACCTACAGGGGGCAAACACTGAAGCTTTCTTT	CAISDPNLQGANTEAFF
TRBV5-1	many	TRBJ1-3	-	TGCGCCAGCAACTTGGATGGGGCCTCTGGAAACACCATATATTTT	CASNLDGASGNTIYF
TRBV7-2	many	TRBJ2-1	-	TGTGCCAGCAGCTTAGATTCGGGCAGCGGTGAGCAGTTCTTC	CASSLDSGSGEQFF
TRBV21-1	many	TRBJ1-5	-	TGTGCCAGCAGCCCCCCCGCGGGGGGACCTTATAGCAATCAGCCCCAGCATTTT	CASSPPAGGPYSNQPQHF
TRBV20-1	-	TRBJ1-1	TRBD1	TGCAGTGCTCCTCCTGGGACAGAAAACACTGAAGCTTTCTTT	CSAPPGTENTEAFF
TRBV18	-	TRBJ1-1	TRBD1	TGTGCCAGCTCACCAAATGGGCAGGGGGCCCGGACTGAAGCTTTCTTT	CASSPNGQGARTEAFF
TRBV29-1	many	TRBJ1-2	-	TGCAGCGTTACAAACCCTGGACTGGGCTACACCTTC	CSVTNPGLGYTF
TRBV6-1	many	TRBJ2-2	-	TGTGCCAGCAGTGAATGGGACACCGGGGAGCTGTTTTTT	CASSEWDTGELFF
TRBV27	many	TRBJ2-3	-	TGTGCCAGCAGTTTAGGACTCAGGGATACGCAGTATTTT	CASSLGLRDTQYF
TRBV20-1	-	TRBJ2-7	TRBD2	TGCAGTGCTAGAGAGAAAGGACTAGCGAACTACGAGCAGTACTTC	CSAREKGLANYEQYF
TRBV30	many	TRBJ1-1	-	TGTGCCTGGAGTGTACTCGGGGAAGGTGAAGCTTTCTTT	CAWSVLGEGEAFF
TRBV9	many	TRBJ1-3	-	TGTGCCAGCAGCTCGTGGGGATGGGCCTCCATCTCTGGAAACACCATATATTTT	CASSSWGWASISGNTIYF
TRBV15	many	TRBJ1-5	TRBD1	TGTGCCACCAGCAGGGGACAGGCCAATCAGCCCCAGCATTTT	CATSRGQANQPQHF
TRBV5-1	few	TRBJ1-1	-	TGCGCCAGCAGCCAAAATAACGCCAGGGTGTCCACTGAAGCTTTCTTT	CASSQNNARVSTEAFF
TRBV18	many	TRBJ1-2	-	TGTGCCAGCTCACCGAAACAGGGTTTAAGCTACACCTTC	CASSPKQGLSYTF
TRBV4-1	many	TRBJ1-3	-	TGCGCCAGCAGCCAAGTCTTCCTAGGACAACCAAACACCATATATTTT	CASSQVFLGQPNTIYF
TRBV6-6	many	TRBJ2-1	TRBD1	TGTGCCAGCAGTTGGGGACAGGGCAATGAGCAGTTCTTC	CASSWGQGNEQFF
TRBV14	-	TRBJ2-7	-	TGTGCCAGCAGCTACCGGACGGGGAGCTCCTACGAGCAGTACTTC	CASSYRTGSSYEQYF
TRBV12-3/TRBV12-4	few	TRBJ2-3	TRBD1	TGTGCCAGCAGGCCCCGTGGGACAGGGGGTAGCACAGATACGCAGTATTTT	CASRPRGTGGSTDTQYF
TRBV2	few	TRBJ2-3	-	TGTGCCACGGCGGGAGATACGCAGTATTTT	CATAGDTQYF
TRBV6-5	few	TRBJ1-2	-	TGTGCCAGCAGTTCACAGGGTCGGCTTTTAGGCTACACCTTC	CASSSQGRLLGYTF
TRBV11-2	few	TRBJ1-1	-	TGTGCCAGCAGCTTAGGGACCGGACACACTGAAGCTTTCTTT	CASSLGTGHTEAFF
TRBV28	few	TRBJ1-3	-	TGTGCCAGCACCCAGGGAGACACCATATATTTT	CASTQGDTIYF
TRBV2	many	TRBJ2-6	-	TGTGCCAGCGATGCTGGGGCCAACGTCCTGACTTTC	CASDAGANVLTF
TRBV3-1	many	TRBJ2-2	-	TGTGCCAGCAGCCACTCAGACAGAAACACCGGGGAGCTGTTTTTT	CASSHSDRNTGELFF
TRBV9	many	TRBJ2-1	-	TGTGCCAGCAGCGTTAGTGGGGAGCAGTTCTTC	CASSVSGEQFF
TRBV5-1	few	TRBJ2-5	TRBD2	TGCGCCAGCAGCTTGAGCGGGACTAGCGGCGGAGAGACCCAGTACTTC	CASSLSGTSGGETQYF
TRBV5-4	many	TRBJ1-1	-	TGTGCCAGCAGCTTGGATCCAGGACAGATCACTGAAGCTTTCTTT	CASSLDPGQITEAFF
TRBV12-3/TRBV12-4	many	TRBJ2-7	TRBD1	TGTGCCAGCAGTTTAATACAGGGGGCAGCGCAGTACTTC	CASSLIQGAAQYF
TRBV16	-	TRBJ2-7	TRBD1	TGTGCCAGCAGCGACCGGGACAGACCCTACGAGCAGTACTTC	CASSDRDRPYEQYF
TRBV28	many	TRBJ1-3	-	TGTGCCAGCAGGAATGGAAACACCATATATTTT	CASRNGNTIYF
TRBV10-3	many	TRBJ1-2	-	TGTGCCATCAGGGGAAGATTCGGACTGTGGAGCTACACCTTC	CAIRGRFGLWSYTF
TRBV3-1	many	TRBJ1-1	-	TGTGCCAGCAGGCATAGTGGGGGGAACACTGAAGCTTTCTTT	CASRHSGGNTEAFF